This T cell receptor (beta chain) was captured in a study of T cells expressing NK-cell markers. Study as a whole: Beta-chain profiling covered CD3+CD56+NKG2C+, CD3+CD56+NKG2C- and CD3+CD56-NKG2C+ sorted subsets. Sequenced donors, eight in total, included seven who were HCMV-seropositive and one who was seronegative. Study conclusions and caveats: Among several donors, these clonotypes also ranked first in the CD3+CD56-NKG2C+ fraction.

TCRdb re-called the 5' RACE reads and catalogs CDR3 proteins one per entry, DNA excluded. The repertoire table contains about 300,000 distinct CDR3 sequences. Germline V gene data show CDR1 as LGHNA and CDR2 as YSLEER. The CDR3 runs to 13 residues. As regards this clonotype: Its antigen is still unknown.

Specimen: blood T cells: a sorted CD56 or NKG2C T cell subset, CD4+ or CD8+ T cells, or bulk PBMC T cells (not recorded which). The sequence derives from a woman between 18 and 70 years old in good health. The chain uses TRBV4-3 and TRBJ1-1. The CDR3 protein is CASSQERRTEAFF.